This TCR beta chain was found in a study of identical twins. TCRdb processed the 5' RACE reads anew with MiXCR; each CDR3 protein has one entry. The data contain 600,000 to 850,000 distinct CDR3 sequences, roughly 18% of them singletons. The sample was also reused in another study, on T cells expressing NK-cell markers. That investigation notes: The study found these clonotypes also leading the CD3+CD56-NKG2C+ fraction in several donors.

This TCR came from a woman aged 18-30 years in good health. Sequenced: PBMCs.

Written as DNA, the CDR3 is TGTGCCAGTCATGGACTAGCGGAGCCGTGGGAGCAGTACTTC. Translated: CASHGLAEPWEQYF. This chain links TRBV6-2 or TRBV6-3 with TRBJ2-7; 10 bases align to TRBD2. V lost 9 bases to trimming and J lost 7 bases; unmatched junction nucleotides: 12. The CDR3 runs to 14 residues. CDR1 is MNHEY, CDR2 SVGEGT, per germline.